The present TCR beta chain was sequenced within a study of blood T cells in healthy people across ages. Using a J-beta primer mix together with a sample-barcoded 5' primer, a second PCR was run for roughly 7 to 12 cycles. Template switching added a 12-random-nucleotide identifier to every cDNA molecule. Per sample, CDR3-containing paired-end reads numbered at least 3 million. TCRdb redid the calling of the 5' RACE reads with MiXCR, one entry per CDR3 protein. The sample yields 630,000 or so distinct CDR3 sequences, approximately 30% seen once. Ten or more counts support this clonotype. Per germline, CDR1 LGHNA and CDR2 YSLEER. V dropped 0 bases and J dropped 4; count of bases not matched to a gene: 7. This CDR3 contains 16 residues. Drawn from each donor were ten milliliters of peripheral blood.

The sequence derives from a woman aged 80 or older in good health. Sequences were obtained from blood. The chain couples TRBV4-3 to TRBJ2-7, with 9 bases aligning to TRBD1. CDR3 sequence: CASSQDMGTGSYEQYF. The CDR3, as DNA: TGCGCCAGCAGCCAAGATATGGGGACAGGGAGTTACGAGCAGTACTTC.